Listed below are T cell receptor beta chains from one sample, sequenced in a study of beta chain features in type 1 diabetes. Profiled with immunoSEQ multiplex PCR; TCRdb holds only in-frame clones, not every one. The table lists a few hundred thousand clones, roughly 31% of them singletons. The source material was naive CD4+ T cells from blood. The receptors here all came from a man younger than 35 in good health. CDR3s include the opening cysteine and the closing phenylalanine or tryptophan. A D gene is named only where the DNA matches it firmly. For some rows the clone size is stated as once, few or many, or as a class when expanded; others skip it.

V gene,clone size,D gene,J gene,CDR3 protein,CDR3 DNA
TRBV28,.,.,TRBJ2-1,CASEGPRSYNEQFF,TGTGCCAGCGAGGGTCCCCGCTCCTACAATGAGCAGTTCTTC
TRBV18,.,.,TRBJ2-1,CASSLQLAGGGGEQFF,TGTGCCAGCTCACTTCAACTAGCCGGGGGTGGAGGTGAGCAGTTCTTC
TRBV7-9,few,.,TRBJ2-3,CASSFRGASNTDTQYF,TGTGCCAGCAGCTTCCGAGGGGCTAGCAACACAGATACGCAGTATTTT
TRBV9,few,TRBD2,TRBJ2-5,CASSVGASGTSTETQYF,TGTGCCAGCAGCGTAGGGGCTAGCGGGACCTCGACGGAGACCCAGTACTTC
TRBV7-2,few,TRBD1,TRBJ1-5,CASSFDRVQPQHF,TGTGCCAGCAGCTTCGACAGGGTCCAGCCCCAGCATTTT
TRBV14,.,TRBD1,TRBJ1-2,CASSERFTRDRDGYTF,TGTGCCAGCAGCGAGCGATTTACCCGGGACAGGGATGGCTACACCTTC
TRBV7-6,.,TRBD2,TRBJ2-5,CASSLVAGEETQYF,TGTGCCAGCAGCTTAGTTGCGGGAGAAGAGACCCAGTACTTC
TRBV7-2,.,.,TRBJ2-3,CASRPLGLVTDTQYF,TGTGCCAGCAGGCCATTGGGACTGGTCACAGATACGCAGTATTTT
TRBV25-1,few,.,TRBJ2-1,CASSGAGTHSYNEQFF,TGTGCCAGCAGTGGGGCGGGGACCCACTCCTACAATGAGCAGTTCTTC
TRBV29-1,.,.,TRBJ2-3,CSVQGGSTDTQYF,TGCAGCGTACAAGGCGGTAGCACAGATACGCAGTATTTT
TRBV7-2,.,TRBD2,TRBJ2-3,CASSLSTSGPSTDTQYF,TGTGCCAGCAGCTTATCAACTAGCGGTCCTAGCACAGATACGCAGTATTTT
TRBV2,few,.,TRBJ1-2,CASSETWAYGYTF,TGTGCCAGCAGTGAAACGTGGGCCTATGGCTACACCTTC
TRBV30,.,.,TRBJ2-7,CAWRAVARSYEQYF,TGTGCCTGGAGAGCTGTCGCCCGCTCCTACGAGCAGTACTTC
TRBV5-1,.,TRBD2,TRBJ2-4,CASSLGAGVVKNIQYF,TGCGCCAGCAGCTTGGGCGCGGGAGTTGTCAAAAACATTCAGTACTTC
TRBV4-3,.,TRBD2,TRBJ2-3,CASSQGAKRGFTDTQYF,TGCGCCAGCAGCCAAGGGGCTAAGCGGGGGTTCACAGATACGCAGTATTTT
TRBV29-1,few,.,TRBJ2-3,CSVEGGTDTQYF,TGCAGCGTGGAGGGCGGCACAGATACGCAGTATTTT
TRBV5-1,few,.,TRBJ1-2,CASRDGNNYGYTF,TGCGCCAGCAGGGACGGAAATAACTATGGCTACACCTTC
TRBV30,.,.,TRBJ1-5,CAWSVPGVGNQPQHF,TGTGCCTGGAGTGTACCAGGGGTAGGCAATCAGCCCCAGCATTTT
TRBV7-9,few,.,TRBJ1-2,CASTLDTNYGYTF,TGTGCCAGCACCTTGGACACGAACTATGGCTACACCTTC
TRBV30,few,.,TRBJ2-2,CAWSHGLGSGELFF,TGTGCCTGGAGTCACGGGCTCGGTTCCGGGGAGCTGTTTTTT
TRBV20-1,.,.,TRBJ1-2,CSASSNYGYTF,TGCAGTGCTAGTTCTAACTATGGCTACACCTTC
TRBV4-1,few,TRBD2,TRBJ2-5,CASSQRLAPFGETQYF,TGCGCCAGCAGCCAGAGACTAGCGCCTTTCGGGGAGACCCAGTACTTC
TRBV9,.,TRBD2,TRBJ2-1,CASSDTSGLYNEQFF,TGTGCCAGCAGCGACACTAGCGGCCTCTACAATGAGCAGTTCTTC
TRBV7-9,.,TRBD2,TRBJ2-1,CASTEVAGNEQFF,TGTGCCAGCACAGAGGTAGCGGGCAATGAGCAGTTCTTC
TRBV29-1,few,.,TRBJ2-3,CSVLDGYFSTDTQYF,TGCAGCGTTTTGGACGGATATTTTAGCACAGATACGCAGTATTTT
TRBV15,few,.,TRBJ2-1,CATSSGAPRNEQFF,TGTGCCACCAGCAGCGGGGCCCCTCGCAATGAGCAGTTCTTC
TRBV29-1,.,TRBD2,TRBJ2-3,CSVAHGTSGNTDTQYF,TGCAGCGTTGCCCATGGGACTAGCGGGAACACAGATACGCAGTATTTT
TRBV29-1,few,TRBD1,TRBJ2-7,CSVAWTGYSYEQYF,TGCAGCGTAGCGTGGACAGGCTACTCCTACGAGCAGTACTTC
TRBV30,few,.,TRBJ2-1,CAWRHIPYGEQFF,TGTGCCTGGAGGCATATCCCCTACGGTGAGCAGTTCTTC
TRBV5-1,.,.,TRBJ2-1,CASSLEGQGINEQFF,TGCGCCAGCAGCTTGGAGGGGCAGGGGATCAATGAGCAGTTCTTC
TRBV29-1,.,TRBD1,TRBJ1-3,CSVATGGVGNTIYF,TGCAGCGTCGCCACAGGGGGTGTCGGAAACACCATATATTTT
TRBV4-1,.,.,TRBJ2-4,CASSQAGSTKNIQYF,TGTGCCAGCAGCCAGGCGGGCTCCACCAAAAACATTCAGTACTTC
TRBV30,few,.,TRBJ1-5,CAWSVQGAGNQPQHF,TGTGCCTGGAGTGTACAGGGAGCAGGCAATCAGCCCCAGCATTTT
TRBV5-1,.,.,TRBJ2-1,CASSLGHLGHEQFF,TGCGCCAGCAGCTTGGGCCACCTGGGGCATGAGCAGTTCTTC
TRBV6-6,.,.,TRBJ1-2,CASSYAQGSDYGYTF,TGTGCCAGCAGTTACGCCCAGGGATCTGACTATGGCTACACCTTC
TRBV7-2,few,TRBD2,TRBJ2-3,CASSFSLAPTDTQYF,TGTGCCAGCAGCTTTTCACTAGCGCCCACAGATACGCAGTATTTT
TRBV7-3,once,.,TRBJ1-2,CASSLNLGNGYTF,TGTGCCAGCAGCTTAAATTTGGGAAATGGCTACACCTTC
TRBV7-9,.,.,TRBJ2-7,CASVPRVGSSYEQYF,TGTGCCAGCGTCCCGAGGGTCGGAAGCTCCTACGAGCAGTACTTC
TRBV9,few,TRBD2,TRBJ2-1,CASRDEGTSGINNEQFF,TGTGCCAGCAGGGACGAGGGGACTAGCGGGATAAACAATGAGCAGTTCTTC
TRBV29-1,.,.,TRBJ1-4,CSAGIEEKLFF,TGCAGCGCGGGGATAGAAGAAAAACTGTTTTTT
TRBV29-1,.,.,TRBJ1-1,CSGRLNTEAFF,TGCAGCGGCAGACTGAACACTGAAGCTTTCTTT
TRBV27,.,.,TRBJ2-1,CASRRTWNYNEQFF,TGTGCCAGCAGACGGACGTGGAACTACAATGAGCAGTTCTTC
TRBV10-3,.,.,TRBJ1-3,CAISDSYSGNTIYF,TGTGCCATCAGTGATAGTTACTCTGGAAACACCATATATTTT
TRBV18,few,TRBD2,TRBJ2-7,CASSGLAGYYEQYF,TGTGCCAGCTCAGGACTAGCGGGTTACTACGAGCAGTACTTC
TRBV5-1,.,.,TRBJ2-5,CASSLGQAGTQYF,TGCGCCAGCAGCTTGGGACAGGCTGGGACCCAGTACTTC
TRBV15,few,.,TRBJ2-1,CATSRERGQRGYNEQFF,TGTGCCACCAGCAGAGAGAGGGGACAGCGGGGCTACAATGAGCAGTTCTTC
TRBV29-1,few,.,TRBJ2-7,CSGGGPYEQYF,TGCAGCGGTGGCGGACCCTACGAGCAGTACTTC
TRBV5-6,few,TRBD1,TRBJ2-7,CASSFSPGTDYEQYF,TGTGCCAGCAGCTTTTCCCCCGGGACAGACTACGAGCAGTACTTC
TRBV29-1,once,.,TRBJ2-3,CSGSRDSDTQYF,TGCAGCGGGAGTCGGGATTCAGATACGCAGTATTTT
TRBV10-3,few,.,TRBJ2-5,CAISEFTSIKTQYF,TGTGCCATCAGTGAGTTTACTTCCATAAAGACCCAGTACTTC
TRBV2,.,TRBD2,TRBJ2-1,CASREGRGGHEQFF,TGTGCCAGCCGGGAGGGCAGGGGAGGCCATGAGCAGTTCTTC
TRBV14,few,.,TRBJ2-7,CASSLSTGSYEQYF,TGTGCCAGCAGCCTTTCGACTGGTTCGTACGAGCAGTACTTC
TRBV13,few,.,TRBJ1-2,CASRGDDYGYTF,TGTGCCAGCAGGGGGGACGACTATGGCTACACCTTC
TRBV7-3,few,.,TRBJ2-6,CASSPGSSGANVLTF,TGTGCCAGCAGTCCAGGGAGCTCTGGGGCCAACGTCCTGACTTTC
TRBV30,.,.,TRBJ1-2,CAWSYRAMDGYTF,TGTGCCTGGAGTTATCGGGCTATGGATGGCTACACCTTC
TRBV15,few,.,TRBJ1-1,CATSRGSDTEAFF,TGTGCCACCAGCAGAGGCTCGGACACTGAAGCTTTCTTT